This T cell receptor beta chain comes out of a study of blood T cell repertoires in COVID-19 (TCRdb year 2020). In the study overall: The collaborator samples originated in the United States, Italy and Spain and spanned the acute and convalescent phases of COVID-19. The material from the prospective study consisted of cDNA or gDNA derived from T cells, B-cell-depleted T cells, or PBMCs. Subjects who had been exposed to COVID-19, were actively infected with it, or had recovered from it provided the deeply sampled blood TCRbeta repertoires that made up the dataset. A freely available public database, intended as a resource for researchers studying the immune response to SARS-CoV-2, is where the repertoires were released. Samples were obtained from the ongoing ImmuneRACE study (first 160 participants) and from 950 to 1,500 subjects provided by 6 global collaborators. Sample metadata almost always included a de-identified subject ID, COVID-19 status, age in years and sex. Where HLA class I and class II types were available, the types were taken from metadata supplied by the sample provider, not from assay-based typing.

Summary of the overall study and its limitations: The quantity of clinical and demographic metadata differed by source and by participant and was supplied without curation.

This clone was recorded many times. No antigen is known for it. Base-call qualities are not available, and no considerably larger clone is one nucleotide away. The collaborating institutions used their own protocols to collect whole blood in K2EDTA tubes. For TCRbeta analysis, collaborators shipped samples in one of three forms: frozen whole blood, isolated PBMCs, or DNA extracted from either of those sample types. For CDR1 and CDR2, the germline V gene (reference sequence) lists SGHNT and YYREEE. V loses 4 bases, J loses 4 bases, and the germline ends lie 15 bases apart. The CDR3 runs 14 amino acids, cysteine and phenylalanine included. Only the CDR3 portion is preserved as DNA: 42 bases, with reading frame beginning at the first base. TCRbeta CDR3 regions were amplified from genomic DNA by means of the immunoSEQ Assay, a bias-controlled multiplex PCR. From the authors' description of their analysis: The number of nucleated cells in each sample was estimated by amplification of reference gene primers within the assay. To quantify the absolute abundance of each unique TCRbeta CDR3 rearrangement, sequence reads were collapsed and filtered. For each sample, productive Simpson clonality was calculated as the square root of Simpson's diversity index over productive rearrangements. The immuneACCESS repertoire file appears here via TCRdb, limited to in-frame rearrangements. These files lack a portion of the clones; in checked studies, under half of the deficit traces to unresolved V genes, and the cause of the others is not known. That table furnishes V, J and clone size, whereas the DNA furnished D and trimming. The sample includes about 110,000 clones, with approximately 85% observed a single time. Clones ranked in the top ten supply approximately 15% of the sample.

The V and J genes are TRBV5-4 and TRBJ2-7; a tentative D call is TRBD1 (6 bases match). This TCR was recovered from a woman aged 55-69 years with acute or convalescent COVID-19. Material for sequencing was peripheral blood. The nucleotides are TGTGCCAGCAGCATGGCCAGGGGCCAGTACGAGCAGTACTTC. This translates into CASSMARGQYEQYF.